This T cell receptor beta chain was retrieved from a study of T-cell memory formation after mild COVID-19. Study-level background: TCR clusters were mostly donor specific.

Study-wide results and caveats: Detection of some responders pre-infection suggested pre-existing cross-reactive memory T cells participated.

Germline lookup yields CDR1 SGHTA and CDR2 FQGNSA. The CDR3 is 14 amino acids. V was shortened by 2 bases and J by 4 bases, with 10 bases between the two germline ends. This clonotype was picked up a small number of times. Antigen unknown. One entry per CDR3 protein, called by TCRdb with MiXCR from the 5' RACE reads. Among hundreds of thousands of distinct CDR3 sequences listed, under 30% were seen once. This chain connects TRBV7-2 to TRBJ2-3; no clear D gene. The sample consisted of PBMCs or a T cell subset sorted from them (not recorded which). The TCR comes from an adult woman who had mild COVID-19 (a few samples of this study predate the infection). Cell type and time point are not known. CDR3 region: CASSLTLVPDTQYF. Written as DNA, the CDR3 is TGTGCCAGCAGCTTAACACTGGTTCCAGATACGCAGTATTTT.